This T cell receptor beta chain derives from a study of beta chain features in type 1 diabetes. Sequencing targeted expressed TCRB transcripts, as all isolated RNA had been reverse transcribed. The table came from immunoSEQ multiplex PCR; TCRdb's copy has only in-frame clones and leaves some out. The sample shows around 300,000 clones, approximately 8% of them seen only once. The CDR3 is 15 residues long. Trimming took off 0 bases at V and 2 bases at J, with 11 bases between the two ends. Looked up from germline, CDR1 is GTSNPN and CDR2 is SVGIG (reference sequence). This TCR derives from a woman between 18 and 29 years old in good health. Sequencing used central memory CD4+ T cells from blood. The V and J genes are TRBV30 and TRBJ1-5; D ambiguous. In DNA, the CDR3 is TGTGCCTGGAGTGTACGGGGTAACGGCAATCAGCCCCAGCATTTT. Translating it yields CAWSVRGNGNQPQHF.